One sample yielded the 11 T cell receptor beta chains listed below, sequenced in a study of T cell responses to AZD1222 COVID-19 vaccine. Profiling relied on immunoSEQ multiplex PCR, and the TCRdb table lists in-frame clones only, not all of them. The sample consists of around 200,000 clones, around 90% of them appearing once. The sequenced sample was peripheral blood, obtained on day 0 of AZD1222 vaccination. The source of these receptors is an adult in good health.

This clone was detected a few times. The chain is built from TRBV6-2 or TRBV6-3 and TRBJ2-4, with 8 bases aligning to TRBD1. V shed 5 bases, J shed 3 bases, and the junction held 6 bases outside the gene matches. Germline CDR1 is MNHEY and CDR2 is SVGEGT. The CDR3 has 15 residues. The CDR3 DNA sequence: TGTGCCAGCAGTACACAGGGGGTGGGCAAAAACATTCAGTACTTC. Translating gives CASSTQGVGKNIQYF.

The V call is TRBV7-8, the J call TRBJ2-1, with a tentative D call TRBD2 (6 bases). The CDR3 is 14 amino acids. Germline V gene data show CDR1 as SGHVS and CDR2 as FQNEAQ. V lost 2 bases and J lost 6, with 11 bases in between. The CDR3 nucleotides are TGTGCCAGCAGCTTACGTTTGGAGGGCAATGAGCAGTTCTTC. It encodes CASSLRLEGNEQFF.

The V and J genes are TRBV2 and TRBJ2-2; the D call may be TRBD1 or TRBD2 (5 bases each). This CDR3 region has 15 residues. Germline loops: CDR1 SNHLY, CDR2 FYNNEI. V was cut by 3 bases and J by 6 bases, with 14 bases left in between. CDR3 in amino acids: CASSDWDHGAGELFF. The CDR3 DNA sequence: TGTGCCAGCAGTGACTGGGACCACGGCGCCGGGGAGCTGTTTTTT. The entire variable domain, with the rest obtained from reference TRBV2 and TRBJ2-2, is as follows: EPEVTQTPSHQVTQMGQEVILRCVPISNHLYFYWYRQILGQKVEFLVSFYNNEISEKSEIFDDQFSVERPDGSNFTLKIRSTKLEDSAMYFCASSDWDHGAGELFFGEGSRLTVL.

This chain connects TRBV19 to TRBJ2-7, with D uncertain. This CDR3 spans 13 amino acids. Germline CDR1 reads LNHDA; CDR2 reads SQIVND (reference sequence). V was shortened by 3 bases and J by 3 bases, with 9 bases between the two germline ends. CDR3 DNA sequence: TGTGCCAGTAGTATGGCCCCAGACTACGAGCAGTACTTC. Protein sequence: CASSMAPDYEQYF. The full variable domain, completed using reference TRBV19 and TRBJ2-7, is DGGITQSPKYLFRKEGQNVTLSCEQNLNHDAMYWYRQDPGQGLRLIYYSQIVNDFQKGDIAEGYSVSREKKESFPLTVTSAQKNPTAFYLCASSMAPDYEQYFGPGTRLTVT.

This chain joins TRBV27 and TRBJ1-2, with D possibly TRBD1 on 5 matching bases. V lost 6 bases to trimming and J lost 6 bases, with 26 bases between them. The CDR3 runs 17 residues. Per the germline V gene, CDR1 is MNHEY and CDR2 is SMNVEV (reference sequence). CDR3 loop: CASRVNPTVISPDGYTF. The CDR3, as DNA: TGTGCCAGCAGGGTCAACCCGACAGTTATTTCTCCAGATGGCTACACCTTC.

Written as DNA, the CDR3 is TGTGCCAGCAGCTTAGGTCGGCAGACCGGGGAGCTGTTTTTT. Protein sequence: CASSLGRQTGELFF. The rearrangement joins TRBV7-2 to TRBJ2-2; unclear D gene. V gave up 1 base and J gave up 5 bases, with 8 bases separating them. This CDR3 comprises 14 residues. Germline V lookup: CDR1 SGHTA, CDR2 FQGNSA.

The J gene is TRBJ1-2, the V gene TRBV3-1 (or the pseudogene TRBV3-2), with TRBD1 matching 10 bases. Germline V gives CDR1 LGHDT, CDR2 YNNKEL (reference sequence). The CDR3 length is 16 residues. V was clipped by 0 bases and J by 8 bases; unmatched bases: 9. CDR3 coding DNA: TGTGCCAGCAGCCAAGATTGGGGGACAGGGGATAGAGGCTACACCTTC. It is translated as CASSQDWGTGDRGYTF.

This rearrangement joins TRBV28 to TRBJ1-5, with D maybe TRBD1 (6 bases). Germline CDR1 MDHEN, CDR2 SYDVKM. Trimming removed 8 bases at V and 0 bases at J, with 14 bases between. This CDR3 contains 15 residues. CDR3 amino acids: CASLGGGNSNQPQHF. DNA for the CDR3: TGTGCCAGCCTGGGAGGGGGGAATAGCAATCAGCCCCAGCATTTT.

The chain recombines TRBV21-1 with TRBJ1-5. TRBV21-1 is annotated as a pseudogene. The CDR3 is 13 residues long. Written as DNA, the CDR3 is TGTGCCAGTCCAGGTAGAGGGAAGCAGCCCCAGCATTTT. Its protein product is CASPGRGKQPQHF.

The chain uses TRBV28 and TRBJ2-1, with D possibly TRBD2 on 6 matching bases. This CDR3 has 14 amino acids. The germline gives CDR1 MDHEN, CDR2 SYDVKM. Trimming took off 5 bases at V and 8 bases at J, with 16 bases between the two ends. The CDR3 region has the DNA TGTGCCAGCAGTCCGCGGGACTCAGTCCATGAGCAGTTCTTC. Protein sequence: CASSPRDSVHEQFF.

This sequence joins TRBV5-4 and TRBJ2-7; 15 bases are a match to TRBD2. After removal of 0 bases from V and 3 bases from J, the junction contained 7 bases not matched to a gene. The CDR3 is made up of 18 amino acids. Germline CDR1 is SGHNT and CDR2 is YYREEE (reference sequence). The CDR3 is CASSLAGGLAGGNYEQYF. The CDR3 nucleotides read TGTGCCAGCAGCTTGGCCGGTGGACTAGCGGGAGGGAACTACGAGCAGTACTTC.